This TCR beta chain was retrieved from a study of beta chain features in type 1 diabetes. At the level of the study: The examined sorted cells totaled 107,917,701 across samples. The study's findings and limits: TCRB CDR3 length was moderately but significantly reduced in all four CD4+ subsets of Type 1 diabetes patients.

All of the isolated RNA was reverse transcribed, so expressed TCRB transcripts were sequenced. The data were produced by immunoSEQ multiplex PCR, yet TCRdb's version contains in-frame clones alone and is incomplete. The sample consists of tens of thousands of clones, approximately 59% of them appearing once. Comments on this clone: Antigen unknown.

The CDR3 has 16 residues. Germline values: CDR1 SGHTA, CDR2 FQGNSA. The J segment lost 5 bases and the V segment lost 5 bases, leaving 12 bases of the junction unmatched. Sample: Tregs from blood. The receptor was isolated from a young woman in good health. The chain has TRBV7-2 and TRBJ2-3; 8 nucleotides agree with TRBD2. For the CDR3, the DNA is TGTGCCAGCAGCGTCATCGGGGCGGGGGGCCTAGATACGCAGTATTTT. Its translation: CASSVIGAGGLDTQYF.